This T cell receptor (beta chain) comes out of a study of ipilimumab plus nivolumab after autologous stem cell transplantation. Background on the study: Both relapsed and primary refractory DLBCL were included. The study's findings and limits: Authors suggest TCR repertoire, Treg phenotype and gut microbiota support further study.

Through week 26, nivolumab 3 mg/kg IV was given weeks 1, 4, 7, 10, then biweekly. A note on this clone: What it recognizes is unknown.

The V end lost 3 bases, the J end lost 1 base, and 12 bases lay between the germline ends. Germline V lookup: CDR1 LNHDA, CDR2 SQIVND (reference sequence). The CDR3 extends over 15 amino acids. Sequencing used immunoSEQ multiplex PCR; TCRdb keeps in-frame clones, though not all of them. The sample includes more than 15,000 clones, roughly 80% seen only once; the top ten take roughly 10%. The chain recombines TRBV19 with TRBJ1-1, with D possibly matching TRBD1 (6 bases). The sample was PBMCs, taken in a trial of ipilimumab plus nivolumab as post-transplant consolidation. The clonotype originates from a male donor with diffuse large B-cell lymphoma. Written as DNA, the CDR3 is TGTGCCAGTAGTATTCCGACAGGATCGAACACTGAAGCTTTCTTT. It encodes CASSIPTGSNTEAFF. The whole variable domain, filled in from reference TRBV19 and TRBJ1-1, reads DGGITQSPKYLFRKEGQNVTLSCEQNLNHDAMYWYRQDPGQGLRLIYYSQIVNDFQKGDIAEGYSVSREKKESFPLTVTSAQKNPTAFYLCASSIPTGSNTEAFFGQGTRLTVV.